The 30 T cell receptor beta chains in this list originate from one sample, sequenced in a study of T cells in localized non-small cell lung cancer. The assay was immunoSEQ multiplex PCR, and TCRdb's table has in-frame clones only and misses some. The sample lists around 5,700 clones, about 40% occurring once. Specimen: lung tumor tissue, collected before any cancer treatment. Every receptor here comes from a male donor at least 60 years old with stage I squamous cell lung carcinoma.

In its sample, this clone was seen many times. This chain uses TRBV11-3 with TRBJ2-7, with unresolved D. The germline V gene encodes CDR1 SGHNT and CDR2 YENEEA. Trimming removed 5 bases at V and 0 bases at J, with 20 bases between. CDR3 length: 17 residues. In DNA, the CDR3 is TGTGCCAGCAGCAGACCTCAGTTTCAGGAAAGCTCCTACGAGCAGTACTTC. This encodes CASSRPQFQESSYEQYF.

This clone was detected only a few times. The rearrangement joins TRBV6-7 to TRBJ1-1; 9 nucleotides line up with TRBD1. TRBV6-7 is reported as an ORF; its role is uncertain. The CDR3 loop spans 13 amino acids. V shed 6 bases, J shed 6 bases, and the junction held 5 bases outside the gene matches. CDR3 nucleotides: TGTGCCAGCAGACAACAGGGGGCGGCTGAAGCTTTCTTT. Protein: CASRQQGAAEAFF.

CDR3 amino acids: CASRGSGNTIYF. The DNA of the CDR3 is TGTGCCAGCCGAGGCTCTGGAAACACCATATATTTT. J is TRBJ1-3 and V is TRBV9, with no clear D. This CDR3 region has 12 residues. Germline V gene sequence: CDR1 SGDLS, CDR2 YYNGEE. The V and J ends lost 7 bases and 0 bases respectively, with 5 bases between them.

This clone came up a few times. The CDR3 coding sequence is TGTGCCAGTCTGGGACAGGGGAATGAAAAACTGTTTTTT. This translates into CASLGQGNEKLFF. This chain uses TRBV9 with TRBJ1-4; 10 bases align to TRBD1. V shed 8 bases and J 5 bases; nucleotides not matched to a gene: 3. CDR3 size: 13 residues. Germline-derived CDR1 and CDR2 are SGDLS and YYNGEE.

This clone was observed a handful of times. This rearrangement joins TRBV9 to TRBJ1-1; no clear D gene. This CDR3 has 14 residues. CDR1 is SGDLS and CDR2 is YYNGEE in the germline V gene. Between the trimmed V and J ends, which lost 5 bases and 0 bases, there was a span of 11 bases. CDR3 nucleotides: TGTGCCAGCAGTACTGCTGGGATGAACACTGAAGCTTTCTTT. It encodes CASSTAGMNTEAFF. The entire variable domain, with the rest obtained from reference TRBV9 and TRBJ1-1, is as follows: DSGVTQTPKHLITATGQRVTLRCSPRSGDLSVYWYQQSLDQGLQFLIQYYNGEERAKGNILERFSAQQFPDLHSELNLSSLELGDSALYFCASSTAGMNTEAFFGQGTRLTVV.

This clone is large in the sample. This chain links TRBV19 with TRBJ1-4; 7 positions agree with TRBD1. This CDR3 contains 14 residues. J lost 7 bases, V lost 6 bases, and 8 bases had no gene match. Germline CDR1 is LNHDA and CDR2 is SQIVND (reference sequence). CDR3 protein: CASSLQGTGEKLFF. CDR3 DNA sequence: TGTGCCAGTAGCCTACAGGGGACGGGTGAAAAACTGTTTTTT.

This clone counts as medium-sized. This chain uses TRBV6-8 with TRBJ1-5; TRBD1 is a possible D gene (5 bases). CDR1 and CDR2 from the germline V gene are MNHGY and SAAAGT. The CDR3 has 15 residues. V lost 11 bases and J lost 0, with 17 bases in between. The DNA for the CDR3 is TGTGCCTCGCCGGGGGGTCCAGATAGCAATCAGCCCCAGCATTTT. Its translation is CASPGGPDSNQPQHF.

This chain uses TRBV5-1 with TRBJ2-5; D gene ambiguous. Trimming took off 1 base at V and 1 base at J, with 11 bases between the two ends. There are 15 residues in the CDR3. Germline lookup yields CDR1 SGHRS and CDR2 YFSETQ. CDR3 residues: CASSLNPASQETQYF. The CDR3 DNA is TGCGCCAGCAGCTTGAACCCAGCCAGCCAAGAGACCCAGTACTTC.

The V call is TRBV19, the J call TRBJ1-2, with unresolved D. Germline CDR1 LNHDA, CDR2 SQIVND (reference sequence). The CDR3 runs 12 residues. V shed 3 bases and J shed 4 bases, with 6 bases lying between them. For the CDR3, the DNA is TGTGCCAGTAGTATTCGGGGCTATGGCTACACCTTC. It codes for CASSIRGYGYTF.

Judged by abundance, this clone is medium-sized (0.01 to 0.1%). At least one base is unread or ambiguous, so its residue appears as X. The V gene is TRBV9, the J gene TRBJ1-1; D possibly corresponds to TRBD1 (6 bases). Trimming removed 5 bases at V and 4 bases at J, with 12 bases between. This CDR3 region has 13 residues. Germline V gene sequence: CDR1 SGDLS, CDR2 YYNGEE. CDR3 nucleotides: TGTGCCAGCAGTSCAGGGGACGGCACTGAAGCTTTCTTT. Amino acids: CASSXGDGTEAFF.

This chain joins TRBV6-8 and TRBJ1-2; the D gene is possibly TRBD1 (6 bases). CDR3 length equals 14 residues. Germline V lookup: CDR1 MNHGY, CDR2 SAAAGT. Trimming cost V 6 bases and J 3 bases, with 14 bases left between them. This CDR3 reads CASRENRDDYGYTF. The CDR3 coding sequence is TGTGCCAGCAGGGAAAACAGGGACGACTATGGCTACACCTTC.

This chain connects TRBV19 to TRBJ2-2, with D tentatively TRBD1 (6 bases). The CDR3 is 14 amino acids. V was cut by 7 bases and J by 2 bases, with 11 bases left in between. In germline, CDR1 is LNHDA, CDR2 SQIVND (reference sequence). CDR3 bases: TGTGCCAGTACACAGGACAGAAACACCGGGGAGCTGTTTTTT. Protein sequence: CASTQDRNTGELFF. Based on the CDR3 plus reference TRBV19 and TRBJ2-2, the full variable domain is DGGITQSPKYLFRKEGQNVTLSCEQNLNHDAMYWYRQDPGQGLRLIYYSQIVNDFQKGDIAEGYSVSREKKESFPLTVTSAQKNPTAFYLCASTQDRNTGELFFGEGSRLTVL.

The V gene is TRBV9, the J gene TRBJ1-4; 10 bases match TRBD1. From germline, CDR1 is SGDLS and CDR2 YYNGEE. The CDR3 contains 15 residues. V shed 3 bases, J shed 8 bases, and the junction held 7 bases outside the gene matches. The CDR3 coding sequence is TGTGCCAGCAGCGCGGAACCGGGACAGGGGGAAAAACTGTTTTTT. Translation gives CASSAEPGQGEKLFF.

The J gene is TRBJ1-3, the V gene TRBV30; D is unresolved. Germline values: CDR1 GTSNPN, CDR2 SVGIG (reference sequence). The CDR3 runs to 11 residues. V was cut by 4 bases and J by 4 bases, with 5 bases left in between. CDR3 sequence reads: CAWKSGNTIYF. CDR3 nucleotide sequence: TGTGCCTGGAAATCCGGAAACACCATATATTTT.

This clone was seen a few times. The chain combines TRBV6-8 with TRBJ2-1, with D uncertain. V was shortened by 8 bases and J by 2 bases, with 10 bases between the two germline ends. CDR1 is MNHGY, CDR2 SAAAGT, per germline. There are 13 residues in the CDR3. The CDR3 is CASGRSTYNEQFF. DNA for the CDR3: TGTGCCAGCGGACGGTCCACCTACAATGAGCAGTTCTTC.

The chain joins TRBV28 to TRBJ1-3; tentative D call: TRBD1 (6 bases). In germline, CDR1 is MDHEN, CDR2 SYDVKM. This CDR3 is built from 14 residues. Trimming cost V 5 bases and J 3 bases, with 11 bases left between them. Here the CDR3 reads CASSGGQLGNTIYF. The CDR3 DNA sequence: TGTGCCAGCAGTGGCGGACAGCTTGGAAACACCATATATTTT. The full variable domain, with the rest looked up from reference TRBV28 and TRBJ1-3, is DVKVTQSSRYLVKRTGEKVFLECVQDMDHENMFWYRQDPGLGLRLIYFSYDVKMKEKGDIPEGYSVSREKKERFSLILESASTNQTSMYLCASSGGQLGNTIYFGEGSWLTVV.

This clone was detected only a few times. This chain uses TRBV15 with TRBJ1-1; D perhaps matches TRBD1 (6 bases). V was trimmed by 4 bases and J by 5 bases, leaving 14 bases between them. The CDR3 is 14 residues long. CDR1 LNHNV and CDR2 YYDKDF come from the germline V gene (reference sequence). CDR3 protein: CATSTGTGRTEAFF. In nucleotides, the CDR3 is TGTGCCACCAGCACGGGCACAGGGAGAACTGAAGCTTTCTTT. The full variable domain, rest sourced from reference TRBV15 and TRBJ1-1, is DAMVIQNPRYQVTQFGKPVTLSCSQTLNHNVMYWYQQKSSQAPKLLFHYYDKDFNNEADTPDNFQSRRPNTSFCFLDIRSPGLGDTAMYLCATSTGTGRTEAFFGQGTRLTVV.

The chain uses TRBV22-1 and TRBJ1-1. TRBV22-1 is labeled a pseudogene. The CDR3 runs to 12 residues. The CDR3 is CASSYQGGEAFF. DNA for the CDR3: TGTGCCAGCAGTTATCAGGGGGGGGAAGCTTTCTTT.

This chain connects TRBV9 to TRBJ2-5, with D perhaps matching TRBD1 (6 bases). The CDR3 consists of 15 residues. In germline, CDR1 is SGDLS, CDR2 YYNGEE. The V gene lost 1 base and the J gene lost 2 bases, with 12 bases spanning the gap. The CDR3, as DNA: TGTGCCAGCAGCGTAACGGGACAACAACAAGAGACCCAGTACTTC. It specifies CASSVTGQQQETQYF.

This clone was observed a few times. The chain joins TRBV29-1 to TRBJ1-1; 10 bases line up with TRBD1. With V trimmed by 7 bases and J by 3 bases, 5 bases remained unmatched. Per the germline V gene, CDR1 is SQVTM and CDR2 is ANQGSEA. The CDR3 is 13 residues long. CDR3 in DNA: TGCAGCGCATTGGACAGGGGGGACACTGAAGCTTTCTTT. It codes for CSALDRGDTEAFF.

This clone came up a few times. The chain links TRBV6-8 to TRBJ1-2; TRBD1 matches at 9 bases. The CDR3 is made up of 13 amino acids. Germline lookup yields CDR1 MNHGY and CDR2 SAAAGT. V gave up 5 bases and J gave up 8 bases; unmatched junction bases: 6. The CDR3 sequence is CASSLRDRDGYTF. CDR3 nucleotide sequence: TGTGCCAGCAGTCTCCGGGACAGGGACGGCTACACCTTC.

The J gene is TRBJ1-4, the V gene TRBV19; D remains unclear. V gave up 5 bases and J gave up 5 bases, with 15 bases separating them. Germline loops: CDR1 LNHDA, CDR2 SQIVND (reference sequence). This CDR3 has 15 amino acids. This CDR3 is CASSLRSGGNEKLFF. The CDR3 DNA reads TGTGCCAGTAGTCTTCGATCTGGCGGGAATGAAAAACTGTTTTTT.

The chain is built from TRBV1 and TRBJ2-7; whether TRBD1, the table's D call, matches the DNA was not checked. TRBV1 counts as a pseudogene. The CDR3 consists of 15 residues. The CDR3: CASSQGWTGDYEQYF. The CDR3 nucleotides read TGCGCCAGCAGCCAAGGATGGACAGGGGACTACGAGCAGTACTTC.

The CDR3 loop reads CASSFFGEEGEKLFF. Here the CDR3 DNA reads TGCGCCAGCAGCTTTTTCGGGGAAGAAGGGGAAAAACTGTTTTTT. V usage is TRBV5-1 and J usage is TRBJ1-4; D is undetermined. Germline V gene data show CDR1 as SGHRS and CDR2 as YFSETQ. V was pared by 2 bases and J by 8 bases, with 16 bases between. The CDR3 is 15 residues long.

This chain uses TRBV11-3 with TRBJ1-4; D uncertain. CDR1 SGHNT and CDR2 YENEEA come from the germline V gene. With 3 bases removed from V and 5 bases from J, the gap between germline ends came to 13 bases. CDR3 length: 15 amino acids. CDR3 nucleotide sequence: TGTGCCAGCAGCTTGGTCGGGAGAGGGAATGAAAAACTGTTTTTT. This gives the protein CASSLVGRGNEKLFF.

This clone showed up just a few times. The chain carries TRBV28 and TRBJ2-1, with D perhaps TRBD1 or TRBD2 (5 bases each). CDR1 MDHEN and CDR2 SYDVKM come from the germline V gene. This CDR3 is built from 15 residues. V was shortened by 2 bases and J by 5 bases, with 13 bases between the two germline ends. In DNA form, the CDR3 reads TGTGCCAGCAGTTTAGGGACGAGGACCCACAATGAGCAGTTCTTC. This encodes CASSLGTRTHNEQFF. Looking up the rest from reference TRBV28 and TRBJ2-1 gives the full variable domain: DVKVTQSSRYLVKRTGEKVFLECVQDMDHENMFWYRQDPGLGLRLIYFSYDVKMKEKGDIPEGYSVSREKKERFSLILESASTNQTSMYLCASSLGTRTHNEQFFGPGTRLTVL.

The V gene is TRBV28, the J gene TRBJ2-3, with TRBD1 identical over 10 bases. The junction had 6 bases not matched to a gene; V was cut back by 3 bases and J by 6 bases. The CDR3 contains 15 residues. Germline loops: CDR1 MDHEN, CDR2 SYDVKM. In nucleotides, the CDR3 is TGTGCCAGCAGTTTGTCGGGACAGGGGAGTGATACGCAGTATTTT. It translates to CASSLSGQGSDTQYF.

By sample share, this clone is medium-sized. The chain links TRBV11-3 to TRBJ1-3; 7 positions agree with TRBD1. Per germline, CDR1 SGHNT and CDR2 YENEEA. V gave up 1 base and J gave up 16 bases; unmatched junction bases: 13. CDR3 length: 14 amino acids. CDR3: CASSLGFSGQLVYF. The CDR3 nucleotides read TGTGCCAGCAGCTTAGGTTTTTCGGGACAGCTCGTGTATTTT.

J is TRBJ1-1 and V is TRBV10-2; a weak D match, TRBD1 (5 bases). This CDR3 is built from 13 residues. Germline CDR1 and CDR2: WSHSY and SAAADI. V gave up 5 bases and J gave up 4 bases, with 11 bases separating them. The DNA for the CDR3 is TGCGCCAGCAGTTGGGACTGCTGCACTGAAGCTTTCTTT. Translating it yields CASSWDCCTEAFF.

V and J are TRBV28 and TRBJ1-2; possible D gene TRBD1, 5 bases. Trimming removed 4 bases at V and 8 bases at J, with 20 bases between. This CDR3 region has 15 residues. The germline V gene encodes CDR1 MDHEN and CDR2 SYDVKM. The CDR3 region is CASSSFLGLQRGYTF. CDR3 nucleotide sequence: TGTGCCAGCAGTTCCTTTTTGGGGCTCCAAAGAGGCTACACCTTC.